This T cell receptor (beta chain) comes out of a study of cytomegalovirus exposure and HLA in healthy donors. General observations from the study: In a later analysis, several top co-occurrence clusters appeared linked to parvovirus B19, influenza, CMV and Epstein-Barr virus.

The CDR3 extends over 12 amino acids. CDR1 is SQVTM, CDR2 ANQGSEA, per germline. V lost 7 bases, J lost 5 bases, and 6 bases stayed unmatched. The study ran its PCR with 60 Vbeta and 13 Jbeta primers. TCRdb keeps only in-frame clones here, not all; method: immunoSEQ multiplex PCR. The sample contains roughly 150,000 clones, more than 65% of which appear only once. As concerns this clone: Antigen: not known.

J is TRBJ2-7 and V is TRBV29-1, with 9 bases identical to TRBD1. The source material was PBMCs. This sequence was found in a man between 18 and 29 years old in good health and CMV-seropositive. CDR3 residues: CSANRGHDEQYF. The CDR3 nucleotides read TGCAGCGCCAACAGGGGGCACGACGAGCAGTACTTC.